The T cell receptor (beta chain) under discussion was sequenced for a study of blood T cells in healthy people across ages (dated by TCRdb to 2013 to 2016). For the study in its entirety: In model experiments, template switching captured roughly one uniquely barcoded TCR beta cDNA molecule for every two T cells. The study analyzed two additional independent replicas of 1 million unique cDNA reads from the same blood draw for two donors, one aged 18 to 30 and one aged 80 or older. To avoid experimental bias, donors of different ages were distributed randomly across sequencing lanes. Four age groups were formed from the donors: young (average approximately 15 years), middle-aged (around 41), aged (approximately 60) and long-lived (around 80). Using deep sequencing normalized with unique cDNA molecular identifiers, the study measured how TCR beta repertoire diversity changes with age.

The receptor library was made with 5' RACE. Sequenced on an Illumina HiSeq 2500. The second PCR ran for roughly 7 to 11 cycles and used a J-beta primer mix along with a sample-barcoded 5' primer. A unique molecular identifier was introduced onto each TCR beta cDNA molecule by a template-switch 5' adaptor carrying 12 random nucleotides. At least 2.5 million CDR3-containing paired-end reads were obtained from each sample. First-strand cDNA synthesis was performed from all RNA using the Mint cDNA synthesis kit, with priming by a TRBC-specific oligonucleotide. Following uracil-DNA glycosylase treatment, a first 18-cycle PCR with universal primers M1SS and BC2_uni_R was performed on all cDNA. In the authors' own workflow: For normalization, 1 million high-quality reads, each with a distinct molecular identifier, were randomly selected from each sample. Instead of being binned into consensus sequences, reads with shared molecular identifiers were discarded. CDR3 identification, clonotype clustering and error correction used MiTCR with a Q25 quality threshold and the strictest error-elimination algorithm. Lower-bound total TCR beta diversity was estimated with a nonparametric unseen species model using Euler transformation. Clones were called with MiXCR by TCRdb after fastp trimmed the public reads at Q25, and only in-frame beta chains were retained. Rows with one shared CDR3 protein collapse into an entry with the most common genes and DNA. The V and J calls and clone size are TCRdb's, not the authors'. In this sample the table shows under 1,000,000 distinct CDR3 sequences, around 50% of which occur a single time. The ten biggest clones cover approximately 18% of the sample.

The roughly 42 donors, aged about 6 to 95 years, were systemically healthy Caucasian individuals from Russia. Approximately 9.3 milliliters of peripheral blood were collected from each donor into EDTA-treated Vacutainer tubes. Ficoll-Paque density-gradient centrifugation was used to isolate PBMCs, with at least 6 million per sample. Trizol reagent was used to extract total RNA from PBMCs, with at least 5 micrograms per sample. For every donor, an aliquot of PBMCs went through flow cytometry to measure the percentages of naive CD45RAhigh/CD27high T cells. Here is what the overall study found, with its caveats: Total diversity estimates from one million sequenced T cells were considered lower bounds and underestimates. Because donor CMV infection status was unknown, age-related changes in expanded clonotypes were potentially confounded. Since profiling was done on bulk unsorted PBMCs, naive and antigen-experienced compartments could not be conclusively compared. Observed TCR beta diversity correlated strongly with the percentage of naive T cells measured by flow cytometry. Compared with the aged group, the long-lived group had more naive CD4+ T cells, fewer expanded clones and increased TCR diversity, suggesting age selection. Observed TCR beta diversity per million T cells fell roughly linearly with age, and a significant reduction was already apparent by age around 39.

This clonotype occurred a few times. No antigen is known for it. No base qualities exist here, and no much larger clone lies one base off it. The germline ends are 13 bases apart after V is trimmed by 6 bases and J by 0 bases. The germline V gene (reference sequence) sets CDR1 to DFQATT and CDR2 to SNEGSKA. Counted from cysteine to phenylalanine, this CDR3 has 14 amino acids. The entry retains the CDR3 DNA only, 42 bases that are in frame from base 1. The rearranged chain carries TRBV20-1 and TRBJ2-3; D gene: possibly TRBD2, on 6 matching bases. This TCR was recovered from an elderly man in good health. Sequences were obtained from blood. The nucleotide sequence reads TGCAGTGCGCGGGGTCTAATCAGCACAGATACGCAGTATTTT. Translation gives CSARGLISTDTQYF.